Relative to its sample, the clone carrying this T cell receptor beta chain is medium-sized. What it binds is not known. This entry comes from a study of T cells in localized non-small cell lung cancer. Overall study findings and caveats: Analysis by sequencing included only one tumor region, so heterogeneity remains possible. Adjacent uninvolved lung tissue had the highest T cell clonality, exceeding tumor. Paired adjacent lung recovered a median roughly 60 of the top 100 tumor clones.

The germline V gene encodes CDR1 SGDLS and CDR2 YYNGEE. This CDR3 comprises 15 residues. V was cut by 5 bases and J by 1 base, with 15 bases left in between. Sequencing used immunoSEQ multiplex PCR; TCRdb keeps in-frame clones, though not all of them. The sample shows about 1,300 clones, less than 30% of them seen only once. This TCR derives from a male donor at least 60 years old with stage I squamous cell lung carcinoma. The chain has TRBV9 and TRBJ1-2; no clear D. The sequences come from lung tumor tissue, collected before any cancer treatment. The CDR3 sequence is CASSEAGLSNYGYTF. The CDR3 DNA follows: TGTGCCAGCAGTGAAGCGGGGTTGAGTAACTATGGCTACACCTTC.